In this sample, the clone carrying this T cell receptor beta chain turned up many times. The target antigen is unknown. These data originate in a study of early T cells in non-severe SARS-CoV-2 infection. The overall study: Bulk RNA taken from unsorted whole blood was sequenced, leaving chains unpaired. Study-level results: CD4 and private specificities were missed by VDJdb matching, which favored anti-spike CD8 responses.

Molecules of cDNA were individually given unique molecular identifiers that were attached to them. TCRdb fed the 5' RACE reads into MiXCR, producing one record per CDR3 protein. The top ten clones hold around 5.1% of a sample with 98,000 or so distinct CDR3 sequences, approximately 9.9% of them seen once. Germline assignment: CDR1 SGHNT and CDR2 YYREEE (reference sequence). Losses at the gene ends were 2 bases for V and 7 bases for J; bases not matched to a gene: 12. The CDR3 has 16 residues. The receptor comes from an adult who was a healthcare worker with PCR-confirmed SARS-CoV-2 infection or an uninfected control (not recorded which). Sequenced sample: whole blood. V gene TRBV5-4 combines with J gene TRBJ2-5, with TRBD2 matching 9 bases. The CDR3 sequence: CASSFWASGVDATQYF. The CDR3 nucleotides read TGTGCCAGCAGCTTTTGGGCTAGCGGGGTAGATGCGACCCAGTACTTC.